One sample yielded the 30 T cell receptor beta chains listed below, sequenced in a study of cytotoxic CD8 clonotypes in ibrutinib-treated CLL. The table came from immunoSEQ multiplex PCR; TCRdb's copy has only in-frame clones and leaves some out. The sample has some 93,000 clones; around 80% are singletons. The sequenced sample was PBMCs, obtained after 12 months of ibrutinib treatment. Every receptor here comes from a human donor with chronic lymphocytic leukemia.

This clone was seen only a few times. This chain connects TRBV9 to TRBJ2-5, with 9 positions matching TRBD2. The V segment lost 3 bases and the J segment 3 bases; nucleotides outside the gene matches: 3. The CDR3 is made up of 14 amino acids. Germline V lookup: CDR1 SGDLS, CDR2 YYNGEE. CDR3: CASSAWTSEETQYF. The CDR3 nucleotides read TGTGCCAGCAGCGCATGGACTAGCGAAGAGACCCAGTACTTC.

This sequence joins TRBV16 and TRBJ2-1, with D possibly being TRBD2 (6 bases). Trimming left V 3 bases short and J 6 bases short, with 18 bases between. From germline, CDR1 is KGHSY and CDR2 FQNENV. This CDR3 has 16 residues. DNA of the CDR3: TGTGCCAGCAGCCAGCCGACCGGGGGTAGCATCAATGAGCAGTTCTTC. Translated: CASSQPTGGSINEQFF.

This clone was detected only a few times. This chain links TRBV6-5 with TRBJ1-4; D not certain. V lost 2 bases, J lost 8 bases, and 9 bases lay in between. Germline V gene data show CDR1 as MNHEY and CDR2 as SVGAGI. The CDR3 is 13 residues long. CDR3 nucleotide sequence: TGTGCCAGCAGTTACGGCAGTAGAGAAAAACTGTTTTTT. As protein: CASSYGSREKLFF.

This chain joins TRBV5-6 and TRBJ1-1; 9 bases agree with TRBD1. From germline, CDR1 is SGHDT and CDR2 YYEEEE. CDR3 size: 15 residues. After removal of 0 bases from V and 1 base from J, the junction contained 1 base not matched to a gene. The CDR3 protein is CASSLGTGANTEAFF. The CDR3 DNA sequence: TGTGCCAGCAGCTTGGGGACAGGGGCGAACACTGAAGCTTTCTTT.

The V gene is TRBV15, the J gene TRBJ2-2, with TRBD1 identical over 10 bases. V trimming: 1 base; J trimming: 3 bases; junction bases outside the gene matches: 2. Germline V gene sequence: CDR1 LNHNV, CDR2 YYDKDF (reference sequence). This CDR3 region has 16 residues. CDR3 residues: CATSRGTGGDTGELFF. DNA for the CDR3: TGTGCCACCAGCAGAGGGACAGGGGGAGACACCGGGGAGCTGTTTTTT.

The sample holds a few counts of this clone. The V and J genes are TRBV5-1 and TRBJ2-7, with a weak D call TRBD2 (5 bases). The V gene's germline CDR1 is SGHRS and CDR2 YFSETQ. The CDR3 loop spans 14 amino acids. V gave up 0 bases and J gave up 4 bases, with 11 bases separating them. The CDR3 region has the DNA TGCGCCAGCAGCTTGGATGTGGGAGCATACGAGCAGTACTTC. Amino acid sequence: CASSLDVGAYEQYF.

This sequence joins TRBV6-1 and TRBJ1-5; TRBD1 is a possible D gene (6 bases). The germline gives CDR1 MNHNS, CDR2 SASEGT. The CDR3 covers 15 residues. V lost 6 bases to trimming and J lost 1 base, with 13 bases between them. CDR3 nucleotides: TGTGCCAGCAGCTACAGGGCGGAGAGCAATCAGCCCCAGCATTTT. Translating it yields CASSYRAESNQPQHF.

This clone has a single count. The chain links TRBV29-1 to TRBJ1-2, with 9 nucleotides matching TRBD1. The germline CDR1 and CDR2 sequences are SQVTM and ANQGSEA. The CDR3 contains 15 residues. The junction had 12 bases not matched to a gene; V was cut back by 2 bases and J by 8 bases. CDR3 DNA: TGCAGCGTTGAATCTTTGGGACAGGGTTTTGGAGGCTACACCTTC. Protein product: CSVESLGQGFGGYTF. The full variable domain, completed using reference TRBV29-1 and TRBJ1-2, is SAVISQKPSRDICQRGTSLTIQCQVDSQVTMMFWYRQQPGQSLTLIATANQGSEATYESGFVIDKFPISRPNLTFSTLTVSNMSPEDSSIYLCSVESLGQGFGGYTFGSGTRLTVV.

This chain uses TRBV18 with TRBJ2-7; D is perhaps TRBD2 (7 bases). Germline V gene data show CDR1 as KGHSH and CDR2 as LQKENI. This CDR3 comprises 17 residues. The ends were cut back, 0 bases at V and 5 bases at J, with 20 bases in the middle. CDR3 in DNA: TGTGCCAGCTCACCACCGTTATCGGGGGGCAGGTTCAACGAGCAGTACTTC. Translated: CASSPPLSGGRFNEQYF.

The rearrangement uses TRBV6-1 and TRBJ2-2; 13 bases fit TRBD2. The V and J ends lost 2 bases and 4 bases, in that order; junction bases with no gene match: 10. The germline CDR1 and CDR2 sequences are MNHNS and SASEGT. CDR3 length: 19 residues. The CDR3 loop reads CASSEYLPGLAGLTGELFF. Here the CDR3 DNA reads TGTGCCAGCAGTGAATACCTACCGGGACTAGCGGGACTCACCGGGGAGCTGTTTTTT.

The rearrangement uses TRBV6-1 and TRBJ1-4; 8 bases are shared with TRBD1. The junction had 5 bases not matched to a gene; V was cut back by 6 bases and J by 5 bases. Germline CDR1 is MNHNS and CDR2 is SASEGT. CDR3 size: 14 residues. The CDR3 reads CASRRQGPNEKLFF. CDR3 DNA sequence: TGTGCCAGCAGGAGACAGGGGCCCAATGAAAAACTGTTTTTT.

This clone occurred a few times. This chain joins TRBV19 and TRBJ1-6; no definite D call. V lost 5 bases, J lost 0 bases, and 5 bases lay in between. The length of the CDR3 is 14 residues. Looked up from germline, CDR1 is LNHDA and CDR2 is SQIVND (reference sequence). CDR3 loop: CASSPASYNSPLHF. Written as DNA, the CDR3 is TGTGCCAGTAGTCCGGCCTCCTATAATTCACCCCTCCACTTT. Based on the CDR3 plus reference TRBV19 and TRBJ1-6, the full variable domain is DGGITQSPKYLFRKEGQNVTLSCEQNLNHDAMYWYRQDPGQGLRLIYYSQIVNDFQKGDIAEGYSVSREKKESFPLTVTSAQKNPTAFYLCASSPASYNSPLHFGNGTRLTVT.

The chain joins TRBV7-2 to TRBJ2-7; no clear D gene. The CDR3 loop spans 14 amino acids. With 5 bases removed from V and 0 bases from J, the gap between germline ends came to 11 bases. The V gene's germline CDR1 is SGHTA and CDR2 FQGNSA. The CDR3 DNA sequence: TGTGCCAGCAGCCAGTGGGTCACCTCCTACGAGCAGTACTTC. It encodes CASSQWVTSYEQYF.

The genes are TRBV2 and TRBJ2-3; D could derive from TRBD1 or TRBD2 (6 bases each). The germline gives CDR1 SNHLY, CDR2 FYNNEI. Trimming shortened V by 9 bases and J by 0 bases, and 16 bases separated the two germline ends. The CDR3 contains 15 residues. The CDR3 bases are TGTGCCAGAGGGGGGCGATCACCAAGCACAGATACGCAGTATTTT. This gives the protein CARGGRSPSTDTQYF.

V usage is TRBV5-1 and J usage is TRBJ2-7; D unclear. The V and J ends lost 6 bases and 5 bases respectively, with 9 bases between them. CDR1 SGHRS and CDR2 YFSETQ come from the germline V gene. CDR3 size: 11 residues. The CDR3 loop is CASKDINEQYF. In DNA form, the CDR3 reads TGCGCCAGCAAGGATATAAACGAGCAGTACTTC.

The chain recombines TRBV19 with TRBJ1-2; D is undetermined. Between the trimmed V and J ends, which lost 4 bases and 8 bases, there was a span of 14 bases. Germline V gives CDR1 LNHDA, CDR2 SQIVND (reference sequence). The CDR3 runs 13 residues. CDR3 nucleotides: TGTGCCAGTAGTAGGGATGGGGAGGCCGGCTACACCTTC. It is translated as CASSRDGEAGYTF.

The chain is built from TRBV7-7 and TRBJ2-5, with 8 bases aligning to TRBD2. V lost 2 bases and J lost 5; bases outside the gene matches: 4. The V gene's germline CDR1 is SSHAT and CDR2 FNYEAQ (reference sequence). CDR3 length: 14 amino acids. The CDR3 protein is CASSLRAGGETQYF. As DNA, the CDR3 is TGTGCCAGCAGCTTAAGGGCGGGGGGTGAGACCCAGTACTTC.

The genes are TRBV19 and TRBJ2-7; 9 bases fit TRBD1. From germline, CDR1 is LNHDA and CDR2 SQIVND (reference sequence). The V segment lost 6 bases and the J segment 7 bases; nucleotides outside the gene matches: 7. The CDR3 runs 13 residues. This CDR3 reads CASRGQGMGEQYF. In nucleotides, the CDR3 is TGTGCCAGTAGGGGACAGGGAATGGGAGAGCAGTACTTC.

The CDR3 region has the DNA TGTGCCAGCTCCCGCCTCGGCCAAGCTTTCTTT. It is translated as CASSRLGQAFF. This chain links TRBV6-5 with TRBJ1-1; D uncertain. CDR3 length: 11 amino acids. Trimming removed 8 bases at V and 9 bases at J, with 13 bases between. The germline V gene encodes CDR1 MNHEY and CDR2 SVGAGI.

The DNA for the CDR3 is TGTGCCAGCAGCCTCCTGGGACTTGCGGGCACAGATACGCAGTATTTT. Translating gives CASSLLGLAGTDTQYF. The chain combines TRBV14 with TRBJ2-3; possibly TRBD2 for D (6 bases). V shed 4 bases and J shed 1 base, with 15 bases lying between them. Germline V lookup: CDR1 SGHDN, CDR2 FVKESK. This CDR3 region has 16 residues.

The CDR3 DNA reads TGCGCCAGCATTTCCTCGAACAGGGACAGCAATCAGCCCCAGCATTTT. Protein sequence: CASISSNRDSNQPQHF. The chain employs TRBV23-1 and TRBJ1-5; D perhaps matches TRBD1 (6 bases). TRBV23-1 is marked as an open reading frame, function uncertain. This CDR3 has 16 residues. Deletions cut 7 bases from V and 1 base from J, with 17 bases between.

The rearrangement joins TRBV19 to TRBJ2-7; 10 positions agree with TRBD1. J gave up 5 bases and V 5 bases, and 9 bases lay outside the gene matches. This CDR3 has 15 residues. Germline lookup yields CDR1 LNHDA and CDR2 SQIVND (reference sequence). For the CDR3, the DNA is TGTGCCAGTAGTTTCTCCCCCGGGACAGGGGACGAGCAGTACTTC. Its protein is CASSFSPGTGDEQYF.

This rearrangement joins TRBV7-3 to TRBJ1-2, with D perhaps TRBD1 (5 bases). The CDR3 consists of 17 residues. Trimming removed 1 base from V and 0 bases from J, with 15 bases in between. Germline V CDR1 and CDR2: SGHTA, FQGTGA. The CDR3 nucleotides read TGTGCCAGCAGCTTAAGGGCGGGTGGGGGAGCTAACTATGGCTACACCTTC. Translating it yields CASSLRAGGGANYGYTF.

The J gene is TRBJ1-5, the V gene TRBV19; TRBD1 might be the D (6 bases). This CDR3 has 13 residues. CDR1 is LNHDA and CDR2 is SQIVND in the germline V gene (reference sequence). The V end was cut by 6 bases, the J end by 9 bases, with 15 bases between. DNA of the CDR3: TGTGCCAGTAGCGCGGGGGGGCGGAGGCCCCAGCATTTT. It translates to CASSAGGRRPQHF. The full variable domain, rest sourced from reference TRBV19 and TRBJ1-5, is DGGITQSPKYLFRKEGQNVTLSCEQNLNHDAMYWYRQDPGQGLRLIYYSQIVNDFQKGDIAEGYSVSREKKESFPLTVTSAQKNPTAFYLCASSAGGRRPQHFGDGTRLSIL.

This clone was recorded only once. The rearrangement uses TRBV29-1 and TRBJ2-3, with 11 bases lining up with TRBD2. Per germline, CDR1 SQVTM and CDR2 ANQGSEA. This CDR3 contains 14 residues. Germline trimming cut 1 base from V and 8 bases from J; bases unmatched to any gene: 5. CDR3 amino acids: CSVEVLAGDSTQYF. The CDR3 DNA follows: TGCAGCGTTGAAGTACTAGCGGGGGACTCTACGCAGTATTTT.

The chain has TRBV5-1 and TRBJ2-1; the match to TRBD2 covers 7 bases. Trimming at V came to 6 bases and at J to 0 bases, leaving 15 bases not matched to a gene. Germline loops: CDR1 SGHRS, CDR2 YFSETQ. The CDR3 has 18 residues. The DNA for the CDR3 is TGCGCCAGCACGCCCTCGGGCGGGGGACGAAGCTCCTACAATGAGCAGTTCTTC. Translated, it gives CASTPSGGGRSSYNEQFF.

This clone is a singleton in its sample. This chain uses TRBV5-1 with TRBJ1-3; TRBD1 matches at 7 bases. The germline gives CDR1 SGHRS, CDR2 YFSETQ. The ends lost 4 bases at V and 2 bases at J; junction bases unmatched: 3. CDR3 length: 14 amino acids. The CDR3 protein is CASSATGAGNTIYF. The CDR3 DNA reads as TGCGCCAGCAGCGCCACAGGGGCTGGAAACACCATATATTTT.

The V gene is TRBV9, the J gene TRBJ2-1; D may be TRBD1 or TRBD2 (6 bases each). The CDR3 sequence is 13 residues long. Germline V lookup: CDR1 SGDLS, CDR2 YYNGEE. The V end was cut by 6 bases, the J end by 12 bases, with 19 bases between. The CDR3 nucleotides read TGTGCCAGCACCCCCCTCGGGGGACAAGGGCAGTTCTTC. It translates to CASTPLGGQGQFF.

The chain is built from TRBV11-3 and TRBJ2-7, with D hard to call. The CDR3 sequence is 12 residues long. With 1 base removed from V and 5 bases from J, the gap between germline ends came to 6 bases. Germline-derived CDR1 and CDR2 are SGHNT and YENEEA. The CDR3 sequence: CASSLVPHEQYF. The CDR3 DNA is TGTGCCAGCAGCTTAGTTCCCCACGAGCAGTACTTC.

This chain connects TRBV5-4 to TRBJ2-2, with 10 bases identical to TRBD1. CDR1 is SGHNT, CDR2 YYREEE, per germline (reference sequence). V was clipped by 4 bases and J by 7 bases; unmatched bases: 7. The CDR3 has 15 amino acids. The CDR3 here is CASSLGQGEYGELFF. The CDR3 DNA follows: TGTGCCAGCAGCCTCGGACAGGGGGAGTACGGGGAGCTGTTTTTT.